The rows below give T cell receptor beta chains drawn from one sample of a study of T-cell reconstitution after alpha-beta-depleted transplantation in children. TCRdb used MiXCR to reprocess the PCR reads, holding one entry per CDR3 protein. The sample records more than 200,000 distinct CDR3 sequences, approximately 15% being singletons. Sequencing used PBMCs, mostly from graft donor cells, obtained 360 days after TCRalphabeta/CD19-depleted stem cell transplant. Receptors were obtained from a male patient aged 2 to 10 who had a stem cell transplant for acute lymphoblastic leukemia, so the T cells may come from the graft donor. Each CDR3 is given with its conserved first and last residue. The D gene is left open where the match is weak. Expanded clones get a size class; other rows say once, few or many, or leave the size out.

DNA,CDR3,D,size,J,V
TGTGCCAGCAGTGACTCGAGCAAAATAGACGAAGCTTTCTTT,CASSDSSKIDEAFF,.,few,TRBJ1-1,TRBV6-4
TGTGCCAGCACGTGGGAGCGGCAGGGACTAGCGGGAGGATCCTACGAGCAGTACTTC,CASTWERQGLAGGSYEQYF,TRBD2,.,TRBJ2-7,TRBV12-3/TRBV12-4
TGTGCCAGCAGCTTGGGGACGTCGGACGGGACCCAGTACTTC,CASSLGTSDGTQYF,.,.,TRBJ2-5,TRBV11-3
TGTGCCAGCAGTCCCGCGGCCCAAGAGACCCAGTACTTC,CASSPAAQETQYF,.,few,TRBJ2-5,TRBV12-3/TRBV12-4
TGTGCCAGCAGCGTGGGACTAGCGGGGGGGCCGCGGAGAGATACGCAGTATTTT,CASSVGLAGGPRRDTQYF,TRBD2,.,TRBJ2-3,TRBV11-2
TGCGCCAGCAGCTGGGGACTAGCGGTGAGCACAGATACGCAGTATTTT,CASSWGLAVSTDTQYF,TRBD2,few,TRBJ2-3,TRBV5-1
TGTGCCAGCAGTTACTTGGGTTGGGAGACCCAGTACTTC,CASSYLGWETQYF,.,.,TRBJ2-5,TRBV6-5
TGTGCCAGCAGACTAGGTAGTGACACCGGGGAGCTGTTTTTT,CASRLGSDTGELFF,.,few,TRBJ2-2,TRBV6-1
TGTGCCAGCAGCTTAGTAAAAGGCACGAGCTCTGGGGCCAACGTCCTGACTTTC,CASSLVKGTSSGANVLTF,.,once,TRBJ2-6,TRBV11-1
TGTGCCAGCAGCCAAAGGGAAGCGGGAGCGAACACCGGGGAGCTGTTTTTT,CASSQREAGANTGELFF,TRBD2,few,TRBJ2-2,TRBV4-2
TGTGCCAGCAGTTTATCAGGAGGGGTACCCCAGCATTTT,CASSLSGGVPQHF,.,.,TRBJ1-5,TRBV27
TGCAGCGTTGAAGATCTTCCGGACAGGGATAACTATGGCTACACCTTC,CSVEDLPDRDNYGYTF,TRBD1,many,TRBJ1-2,TRBV29-1
TGTGCCAGCAGCCATCTCGAGGGGGAAAAAGCTTTCTTT,CASSHLEGEKAFF,.,.,TRBJ1-1,TRBV3-1
TGTGCCAGCAAGGATATAAACAGGGACGAGCAGTACTTC,CASKDINRDEQYF,.,.,TRBJ2-7,TRBV28
TGTGCCAGCAGTTTGGGCAGGGGGAACACCGGGGAGCTGTTTTTT,CASSLGRGNTGELFF,.,.,TRBJ2-2,TRBV27
TGTGCCAGCAGCTTGGATTCAGGGTGGAATGAGCAGTTCTTC,CASSLDSGWNEQFF,.,.,TRBJ2-1,TRBV7-2
TGTGCCAGCAGCTCGAACGAACCGGGACATCGCTACGAGCAGTACTTC,CASSSNEPGHRYEQYF,.,few,TRBJ2-7,TRBV6-1
TGTGCCAGCAGCCTTACGAGTTGGAGGACCGAGCAGTACTTC,CASSLTSWRTEQYF,.,many,TRBJ2-7,TRBV14
TGTGCCAGCAGTCCCCAGACTCTCCTCGGGGCAGATACGCAGTATTTT,CASSPQTLLGADTQYF,.,few,TRBJ2-3,TRBV12-3/TRBV12-4
TGTGCCAGCAGCGCCGGGACTAGCGGGGGGGCAGAAGAGACCCAGTACTTC,CASSAGTSGGAEETQYF,TRBD2,.,TRBJ2-5,TRBV9
TGTGCCAGCAGTAATACAGGGAACACTGAAGCTTTCTTT,CASSNTGNTEAFF,.,.,TRBJ1-1,TRBV25-1
TGTGCCAGCAGTGAACGCAGGGGGCATCAGCCCCAGCATTTT,CASSERRGHQPQHF,TRBD1,few,TRBJ1-5,TRBV6-1
TGCAGCGTTGAAGGGGGGTATGGCTACACCTTC,CSVEGGYGYTF,.,few,TRBJ1-2,TRBV29-1
TGTGCCAGCAGCCCCACGGGGCAGGGTACAGATACGCAGTATTTT,CASSPTGQGTDTQYF,.,.,TRBJ2-3,TRBV7-9
TGTGCCAGCAGTTACTCCGAAAGGGGCCGCAATCAGCCCCAGCATTTT,CASSYSERGRNQPQHF,.,.,TRBJ1-5,TRBV6-5
TGCAGCGTTGATAGACAGGAGTCCGGCAATGAGCAGTTCTTC,CSVDRQESGNEQFF,.,.,TRBJ2-1,TRBV29-1
TGTGCCACCAGCAGAGTCGTGGCCGGTGGTGAGCAGTACTTC,CATSRVVAGGEQYF,.,.,TRBJ2-7,TRBV15
TGCAGTGCTAGAGAGATATCAAGCGGTTATGCCTACAATGAGCAGTTCTTC,CSAREISSGYAYNEQFF,.,.,TRBJ2-1,TRBV20-1
TGTGCCATCAGTGAGGAAGGGGGGCTGAGGACTAATGAAAAACTGTTTTTT,CAISEEGGLRTNEKLFF,.,.,TRBJ1-4,TRBV10-3
TGTGCCAGCAGTTTACGGACAGGGAGGAGCAATCAGCCCCAGCATTTT,CASSLRTGRSNQPQHF,TRBD1,.,TRBJ1-5,TRBV12-3/TRBV12-4
TGTGCCAGCAGGGGGGACAGGCCCTATGGCTACACCTTC,CASRGDRPYGYTF,TRBD1,few,TRBJ1-2,TRBV12-3/TRBV12-4
TGTGCCAGCAGGTCCAGGGGACCTAACACCGGGGAGCTGTTTTTT,CASRSRGPNTGELFF,.,.,TRBJ2-2,TRBV12-3/TRBV12-4
TGTGCCAGCAGCCCGGCGATACAATCAACTTACGAGCAGTACTTC,CASSPAIQSTYEQYF,.,few,TRBJ2-7,TRBV5-5
TGTGCCAGCAGCGGGATACAGGGGGCCACTGAAGCTTTCTTT,CASSGIQGATEAFF,TRBD1,few,TRBJ1-1,TRBV5-4
TGCAGCGGAGTGACAGGGTCGGCCAAAAACATTCAGTACTTC,CSGVTGSAKNIQYF,TRBD1,.,TRBJ2-4,TRBV29-1
TGTGCCAGCATCCCCGGGACTAGCGGGGGGAATGAGCAGTTCTTC,CASIPGTSGGNEQFF,TRBD2,.,TRBJ2-1,TRBV6-2/TRBV6-3
TGTGCCAGCAGCTTAGCGGTGGCTAGCGGCGGCACAGATACGCAGTATTTT,CASSLAVASGGTDTQYF,TRBD2,.,TRBJ2-3,TRBV7-6
TGTGCCAGCAGCCAAGACGCTCCAGATACGCAGTATTTT,CASSQDAPDTQYF,.,.,TRBJ2-3,TRBV3-1
TGTGCCAGCAGCATCCAGGGATTGGGTGGGGAGCTGTTTTTT,CASSIQGLGGELFF,.,.,TRBJ2-2,TRBV9
TGTGCCAGCATCCCTCTAAGACAGACGAACACTGAAGCTTTCTTT,CASIPLRQTNTEAFF,.,.,TRBJ1-1,TRBV6-1
TGTGCCAGCAGCCAAGATCCGTCCGGGAGCTTCCACGAGCAGTACTTC,CASSQDPSGSFHEQYF,.,few,TRBJ2-7,TRBV4-2
TGTGCCAGTCCGGGACAGGGGGCCGAGGACACCGGGGAGCTGTTTTTT,CASPGQGAEDTGELFF,TRBD1,.,TRBJ2-2,TRBV7-9
TGCAGTGCTAGAGTTCGAGGGTTGGGCAACACGAACACTGAAGCTTTCTTT,CSARVRGLGNTNTEAFF,.,.,TRBJ1-1,TRBV20-1
TGCGCCAGCAGCTTGAGTACCCAGCTACCCTACGAGCAGTACTTC,CASSLSTQLPYEQYF,.,.,TRBJ2-7,TRBV5-1
TGCGCCAGCAGCTTTGTGGGCCCTTCCAATGAGCAGTTCTTC,CASSFVGPSNEQFF,.,few,TRBJ2-1,TRBV5-1
TGCAGTGCTAGCCCCCCAAGCGGGGGGTACACAGATACGCAGTATTTT,CSASPPSGGYTDTQYF,TRBD2,.,TRBJ2-3,TRBV20-1
TGCAGTGCTCCAAGGGCAGGGCGGACAGATACGCAGTATTTT,CSAPRAGRTDTQYF,.,few,TRBJ2-3,TRBV20-1
TGTGCCAGCAGTCTCAAAACAGGGGTTTCCTACGAGCAGTACTTC,CASSLKTGVSYEQYF,TRBD1,many,TRBJ2-7,TRBV7-6
TGTGCCAGCAGCTTGATCCGCTGGGGGACAGGGACAAGCACAGATACGCAGTATTTT,CASSLIRWGTGTSTDTQYF,TRBD1,many,TRBJ2-3,TRBV5-4
TGCAGCGTTGAAGTGGCCGGGAACTACGAGCAGTACTTC,CSVEVAGNYEQYF,.,few,TRBJ2-7,TRBV29-1
TGCGCCAGCAGCTTGGTACCAGAAATCACAGATACGCAGTATTTT,CASSLVPEITDTQYF,.,few,TRBJ2-3,TRBV5-1
TGCGCCTGTGCCCCAGGTCGGTTCAATGAGCAGTTCTTC,CACAPGRFNEQFF,.,.,TRBJ2-1,TRBV10-1
TGCAGCGTTGAAATAGGGCTAGCGGGGGGAAACTCCTACGAGCAGTACTTC,CSVEIGLAGGNSYEQYF,TRBD2,many,TRBJ2-7,TRBV29-1
TGTGCCATCAGTGGACAGAGAGGAAACACCATATATTTT,CAISGQRGNTIYF,.,.,TRBJ1-3,TRBV10-3
TGTGCCAGCAGTTTAATCTACGAGCAGTACTTC,CASSLIYEQYF,.,.,TRBJ2-7,TRBV12-3/TRBV12-4
TGTGCCAGCAGCTCGCCGGGGCGGAGCTCCTACAATGAGCAGTTCTTC,CASSSPGRSSYNEQFF,.,few,TRBJ2-1,TRBV7-6
TGCAGCGTTGTGCATGGGGCGGAAGAGACCCAGTACTTC,CSVVHGAEETQYF,.,few,TRBJ2-5,TRBV29-1
TGTGCCAGCAGCGAGAGGGGGGCCCCTCAAGAGACCCAGTACTTC,CASSERGAPQETQYF,.,many,TRBJ2-5,TRBV9
TGCAGTGCTGCCGGGGGAGGTGAGCAGTTCTTC,CSAAGGGEQFF,.,.,TRBJ2-1,TRBV20-1
TGCAGCGACAGGACAGGGATGTATGGCTACACCTTC,CSDRTGMYGYTF,TRBD1,few,TRBJ1-2,TRBV29-1